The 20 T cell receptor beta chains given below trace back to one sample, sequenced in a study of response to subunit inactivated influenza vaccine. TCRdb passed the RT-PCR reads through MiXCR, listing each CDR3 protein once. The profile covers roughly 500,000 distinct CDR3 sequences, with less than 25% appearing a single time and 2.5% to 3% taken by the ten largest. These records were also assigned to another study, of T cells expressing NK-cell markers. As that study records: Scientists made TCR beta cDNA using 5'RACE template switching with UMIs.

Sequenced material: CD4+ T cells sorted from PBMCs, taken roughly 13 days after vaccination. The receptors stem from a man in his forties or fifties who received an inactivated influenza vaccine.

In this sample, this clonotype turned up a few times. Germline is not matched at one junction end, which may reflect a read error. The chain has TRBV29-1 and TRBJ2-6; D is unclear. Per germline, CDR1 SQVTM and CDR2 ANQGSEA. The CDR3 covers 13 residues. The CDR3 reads CSVEVSGANVLTF. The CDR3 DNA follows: TGCAGCGTGGAAGTCTCTGGGGCCAACGTCCTGACTTTC.

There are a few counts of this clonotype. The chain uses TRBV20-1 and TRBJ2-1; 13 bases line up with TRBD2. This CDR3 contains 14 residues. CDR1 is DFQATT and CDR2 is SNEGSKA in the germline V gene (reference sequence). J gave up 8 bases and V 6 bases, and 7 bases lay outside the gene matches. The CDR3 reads CSAPTSGRPDEQFF. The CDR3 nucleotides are TGCAGTGCCCCGACTAGCGGGAGGCCCGATGAGCAGTTCTTC.

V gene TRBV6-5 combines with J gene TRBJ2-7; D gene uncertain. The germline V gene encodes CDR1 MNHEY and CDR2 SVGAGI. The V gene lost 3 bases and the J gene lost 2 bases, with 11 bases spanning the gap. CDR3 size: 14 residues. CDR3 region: CASSYGVGTYEQYF. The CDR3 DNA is TGTGCCAGCAGTTATGGGGTAGGGACCTACGAGCAGTACTTC.

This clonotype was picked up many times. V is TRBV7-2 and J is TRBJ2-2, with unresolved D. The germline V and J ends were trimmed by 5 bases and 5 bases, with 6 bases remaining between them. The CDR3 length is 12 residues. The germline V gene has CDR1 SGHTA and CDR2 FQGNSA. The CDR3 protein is CASSRDTGELFF. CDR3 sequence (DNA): TGTGCCAGCAGCCGAGATACCGGGGAGCTGTTTTTT. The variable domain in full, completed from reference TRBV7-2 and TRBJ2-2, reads GAGVSQSPSNKVTEKGKDVELRCDPISGHTALYWYRQSLGQGLEFLIYFQGNSAPDKSGLPSDRFSAERTGGSVSTLTIQRTQQEDSAVYLCASSRDTGELFFGEGSRLTVL.

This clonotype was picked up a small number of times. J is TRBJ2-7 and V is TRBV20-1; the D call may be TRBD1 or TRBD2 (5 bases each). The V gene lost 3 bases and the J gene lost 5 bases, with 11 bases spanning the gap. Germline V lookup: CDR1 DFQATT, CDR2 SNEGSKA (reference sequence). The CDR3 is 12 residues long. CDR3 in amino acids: CSASGTFNEQYF. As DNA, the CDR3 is TGCAGTGCTAGTGGGACGTTCAACGAGCAGTACTTC.

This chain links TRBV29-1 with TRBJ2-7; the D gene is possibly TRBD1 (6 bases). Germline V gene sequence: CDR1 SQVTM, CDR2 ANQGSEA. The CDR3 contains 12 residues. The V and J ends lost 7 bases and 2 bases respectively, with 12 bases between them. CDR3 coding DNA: TGCAGCGCTCGGGACACCACCTACGAGCAGTACTTC. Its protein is CSARDTTYEQYF.

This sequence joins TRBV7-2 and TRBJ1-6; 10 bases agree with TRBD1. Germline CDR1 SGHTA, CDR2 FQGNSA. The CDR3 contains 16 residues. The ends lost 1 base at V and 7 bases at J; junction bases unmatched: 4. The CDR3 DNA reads TGTGCCAGCAGCTTAGGCCTGGGACAGGGGAATTCACCCCTCCACTTT. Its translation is CASSLGLGQGNSPLHF.

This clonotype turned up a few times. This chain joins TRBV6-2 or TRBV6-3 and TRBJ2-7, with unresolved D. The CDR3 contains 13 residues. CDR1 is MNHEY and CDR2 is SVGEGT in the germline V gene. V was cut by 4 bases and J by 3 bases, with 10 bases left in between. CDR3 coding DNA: TGTGCCAGCAGTTCCCCGGTAGACTACGAGCAGTACTTC. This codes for CASSSPVDYEQYF.

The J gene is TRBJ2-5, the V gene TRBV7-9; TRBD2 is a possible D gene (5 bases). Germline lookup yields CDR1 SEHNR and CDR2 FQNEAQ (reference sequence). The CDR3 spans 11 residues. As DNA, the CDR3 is TGTGCTGGTAGCGACCAAGAGACCCAGTACTTC. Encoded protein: CAGSDQETQYF.

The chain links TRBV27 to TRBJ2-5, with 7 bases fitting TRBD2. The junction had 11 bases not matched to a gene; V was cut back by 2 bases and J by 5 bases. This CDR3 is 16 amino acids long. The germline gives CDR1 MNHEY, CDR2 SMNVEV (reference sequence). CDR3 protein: CASSLVGTTASETQYF. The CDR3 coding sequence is TGTGCCAGCAGTTTAGTCGGGACTACGGCGTCGGAGACCCAGTACTTC.

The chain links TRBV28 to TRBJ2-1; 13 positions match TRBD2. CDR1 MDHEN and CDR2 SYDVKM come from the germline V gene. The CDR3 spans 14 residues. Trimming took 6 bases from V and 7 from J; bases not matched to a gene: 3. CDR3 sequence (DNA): TGTGCCAGCAGGGTGGGACTAGCGGGAAATGAGCAGTTCTTC. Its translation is CASRVGLAGNEQFF. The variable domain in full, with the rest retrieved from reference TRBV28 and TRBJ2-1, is DVKVTQSSRYLVKRTGEKVFLECVQDMDHENMFWYRQDPGLGLRLIYFSYDVKMKEKGDIPEGYSVSREKKERFSLILESASTNQTSMYLCASRVGLAGNEQFFGPGTRLTVL.

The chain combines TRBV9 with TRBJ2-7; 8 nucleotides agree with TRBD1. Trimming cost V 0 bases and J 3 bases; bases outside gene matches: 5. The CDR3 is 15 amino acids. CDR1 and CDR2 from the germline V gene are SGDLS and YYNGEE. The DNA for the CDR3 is TGTGCCAGCAGCGTAGGAACAGGGGGAATCTACGAGCAGTACTTC. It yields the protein CASSVGTGGIYEQYF.

For the CDR3, the DNA is TGCGCCAGCAGCTTTTTCCAACAGGGAACCGGGGAGCTGTTTTTT. As protein: CASSFFQQGTGELFF. The rearrangement links TRBV5-1 to TRBJ2-2; D is perhaps TRBD1 (6 bases). Germline V gives CDR1 SGHRS, CDR2 YFSETQ. There are 15 residues in the CDR3. V lost 2 bases and J 5 bases, leaving 13 bases between the germline ends. The complete variable domain, with remaining parts taken from reference TRBV5-1 and TRBJ2-2, reads KAGVTQTPRYLIKTRGQQVTLSCSPISGHRSVSWYQQTPGQGLQFLFEYFSETQRNKGNFPGRFSGRQFSNSRSEMNVSTLELGDSALYLCASSFFQQGTGELFFGEGSRLTVL.

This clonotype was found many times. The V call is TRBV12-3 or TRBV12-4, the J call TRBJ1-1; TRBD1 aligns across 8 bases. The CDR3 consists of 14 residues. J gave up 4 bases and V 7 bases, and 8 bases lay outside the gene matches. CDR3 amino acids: CASTTGGRFTEAFF. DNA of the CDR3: TGTGCCAGCACTACAGGGGGAAGGTTCACTGAAGCTTTCTTT.

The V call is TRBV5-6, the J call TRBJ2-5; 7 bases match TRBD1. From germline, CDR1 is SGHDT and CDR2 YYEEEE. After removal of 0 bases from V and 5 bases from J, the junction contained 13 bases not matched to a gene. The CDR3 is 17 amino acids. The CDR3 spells CASSLVRRQGFLETQYF. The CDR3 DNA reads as TGTGCCAGCAGCTTGGTTAGAAGACAGGGTTTTCTCGAGACCCAGTACTTC.

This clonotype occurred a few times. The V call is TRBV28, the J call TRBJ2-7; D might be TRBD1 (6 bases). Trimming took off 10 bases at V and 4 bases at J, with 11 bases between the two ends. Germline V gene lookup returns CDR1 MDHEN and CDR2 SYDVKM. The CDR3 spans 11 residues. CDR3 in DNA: TGTGCCACCGAGGGACAATACGAGCAGTACTTC. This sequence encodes CATEGQYEQYF.

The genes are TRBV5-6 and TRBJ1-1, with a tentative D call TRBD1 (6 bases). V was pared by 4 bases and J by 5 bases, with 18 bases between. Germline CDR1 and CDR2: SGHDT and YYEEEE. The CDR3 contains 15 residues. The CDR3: CASSNFAGARTEAFF. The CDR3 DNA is TGTGCCAGCAGCAACTTCGCGGGGGCGAGGACTGAAGCTTTCTTT.

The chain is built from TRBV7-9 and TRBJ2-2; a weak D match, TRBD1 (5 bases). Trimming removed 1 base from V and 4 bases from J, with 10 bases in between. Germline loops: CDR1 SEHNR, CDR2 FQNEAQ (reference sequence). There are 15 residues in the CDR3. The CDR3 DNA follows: TGTGCCAGCAGCTTAGTGACTGGGGCCACCGGGGAGCTGTTTTTT. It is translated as CASSLVTGATGELFF.

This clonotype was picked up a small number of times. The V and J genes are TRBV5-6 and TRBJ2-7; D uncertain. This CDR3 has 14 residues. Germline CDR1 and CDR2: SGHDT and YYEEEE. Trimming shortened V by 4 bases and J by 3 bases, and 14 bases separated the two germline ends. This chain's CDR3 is CASSREGRLYEQYF. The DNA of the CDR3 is TGTGCCAGCAGCCGTGAAGGACGCCTCTACGAGCAGTACTTC.

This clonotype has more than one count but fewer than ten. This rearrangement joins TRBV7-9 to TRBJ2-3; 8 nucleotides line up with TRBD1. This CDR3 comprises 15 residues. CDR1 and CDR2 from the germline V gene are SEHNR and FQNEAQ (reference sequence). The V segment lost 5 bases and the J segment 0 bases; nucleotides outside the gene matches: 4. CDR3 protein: CASSQTGDSTDTQYF. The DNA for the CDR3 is TGTGCCAGCAGCCAGACAGGGGATAGCACAGATACGCAGTATTTT.